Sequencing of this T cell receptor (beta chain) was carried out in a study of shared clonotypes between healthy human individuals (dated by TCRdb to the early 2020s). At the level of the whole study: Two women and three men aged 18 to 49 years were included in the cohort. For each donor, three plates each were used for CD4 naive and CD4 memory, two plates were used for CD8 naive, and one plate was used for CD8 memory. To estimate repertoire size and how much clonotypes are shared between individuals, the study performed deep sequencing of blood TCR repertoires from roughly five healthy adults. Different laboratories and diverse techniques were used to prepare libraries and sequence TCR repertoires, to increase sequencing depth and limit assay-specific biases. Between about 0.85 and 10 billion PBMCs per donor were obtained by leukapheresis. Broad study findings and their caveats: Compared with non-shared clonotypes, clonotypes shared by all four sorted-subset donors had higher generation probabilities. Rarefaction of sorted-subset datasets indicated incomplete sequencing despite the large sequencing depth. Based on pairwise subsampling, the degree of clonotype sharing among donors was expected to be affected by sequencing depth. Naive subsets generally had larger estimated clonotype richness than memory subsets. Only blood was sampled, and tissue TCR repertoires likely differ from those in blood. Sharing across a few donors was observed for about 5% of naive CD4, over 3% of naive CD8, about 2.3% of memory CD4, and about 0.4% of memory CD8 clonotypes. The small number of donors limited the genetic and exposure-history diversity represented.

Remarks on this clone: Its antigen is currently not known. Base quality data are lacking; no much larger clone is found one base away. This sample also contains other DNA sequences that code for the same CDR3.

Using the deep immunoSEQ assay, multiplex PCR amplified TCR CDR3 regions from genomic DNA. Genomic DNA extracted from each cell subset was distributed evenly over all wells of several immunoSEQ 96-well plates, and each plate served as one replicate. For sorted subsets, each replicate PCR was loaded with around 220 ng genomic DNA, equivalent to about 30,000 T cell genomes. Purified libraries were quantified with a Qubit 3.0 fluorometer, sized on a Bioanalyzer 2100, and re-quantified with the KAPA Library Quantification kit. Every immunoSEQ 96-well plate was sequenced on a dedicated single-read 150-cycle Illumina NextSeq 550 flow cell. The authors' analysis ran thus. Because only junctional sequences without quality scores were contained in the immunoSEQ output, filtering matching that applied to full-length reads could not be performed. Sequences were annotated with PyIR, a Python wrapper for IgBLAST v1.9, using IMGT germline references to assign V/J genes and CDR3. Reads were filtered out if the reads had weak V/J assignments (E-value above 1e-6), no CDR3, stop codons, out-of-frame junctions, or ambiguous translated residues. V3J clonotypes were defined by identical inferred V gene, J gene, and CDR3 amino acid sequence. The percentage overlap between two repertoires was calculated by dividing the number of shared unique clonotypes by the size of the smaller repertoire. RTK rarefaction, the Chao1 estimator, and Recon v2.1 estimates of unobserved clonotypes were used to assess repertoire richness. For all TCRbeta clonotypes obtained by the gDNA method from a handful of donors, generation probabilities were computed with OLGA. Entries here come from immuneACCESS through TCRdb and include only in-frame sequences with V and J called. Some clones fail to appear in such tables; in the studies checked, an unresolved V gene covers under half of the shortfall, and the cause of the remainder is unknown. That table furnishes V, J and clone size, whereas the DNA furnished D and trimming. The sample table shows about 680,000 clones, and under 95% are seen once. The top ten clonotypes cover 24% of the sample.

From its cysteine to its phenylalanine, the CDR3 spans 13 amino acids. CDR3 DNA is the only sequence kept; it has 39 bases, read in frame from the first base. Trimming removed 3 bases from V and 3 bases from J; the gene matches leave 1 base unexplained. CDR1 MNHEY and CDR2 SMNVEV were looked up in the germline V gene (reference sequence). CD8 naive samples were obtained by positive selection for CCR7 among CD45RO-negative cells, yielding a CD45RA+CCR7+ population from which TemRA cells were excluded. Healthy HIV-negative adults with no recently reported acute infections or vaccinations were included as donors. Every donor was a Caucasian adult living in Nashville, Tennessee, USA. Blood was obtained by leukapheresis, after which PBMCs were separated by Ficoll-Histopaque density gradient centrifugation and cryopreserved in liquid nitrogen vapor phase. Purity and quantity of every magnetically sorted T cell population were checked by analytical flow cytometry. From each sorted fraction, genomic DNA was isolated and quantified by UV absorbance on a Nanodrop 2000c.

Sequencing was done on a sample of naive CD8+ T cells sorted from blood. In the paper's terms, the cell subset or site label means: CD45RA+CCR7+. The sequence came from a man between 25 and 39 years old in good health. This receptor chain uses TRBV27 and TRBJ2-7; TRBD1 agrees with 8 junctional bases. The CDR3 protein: CASSFGQGYEQYF. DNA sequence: TGTGCCAGCAGTTTCGGACAGGGCTACGAGCAGTACTTC.